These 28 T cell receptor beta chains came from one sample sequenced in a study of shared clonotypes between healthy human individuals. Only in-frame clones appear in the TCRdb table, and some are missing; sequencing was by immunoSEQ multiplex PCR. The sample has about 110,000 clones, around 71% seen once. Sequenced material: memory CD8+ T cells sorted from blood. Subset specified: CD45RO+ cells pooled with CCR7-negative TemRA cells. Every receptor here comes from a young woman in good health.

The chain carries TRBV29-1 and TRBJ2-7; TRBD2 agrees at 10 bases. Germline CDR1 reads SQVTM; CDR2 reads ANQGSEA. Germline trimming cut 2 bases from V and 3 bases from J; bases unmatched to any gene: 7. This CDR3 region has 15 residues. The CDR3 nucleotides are TGCAGCGTTGAACTACTAGCGGGATCTTTCTACGAGCAGTACTTC. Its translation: CSVELLAGSFYEQYF.

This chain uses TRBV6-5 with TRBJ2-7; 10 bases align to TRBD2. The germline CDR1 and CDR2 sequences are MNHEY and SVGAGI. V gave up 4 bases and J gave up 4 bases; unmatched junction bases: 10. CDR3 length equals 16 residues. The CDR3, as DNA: TGTGCCAGCAGTTTCGTCAGCGGGAGGGCCAGGTACGAGCAGTACTTC. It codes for CASSFVSGRARYEQYF.

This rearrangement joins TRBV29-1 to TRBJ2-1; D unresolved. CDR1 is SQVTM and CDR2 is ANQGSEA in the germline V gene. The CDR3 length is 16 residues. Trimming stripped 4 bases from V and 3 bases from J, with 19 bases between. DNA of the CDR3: TGCAGCGTTGTCCCCCCTGCGGAGACTTACTACAATGAGCAGTTCTTC. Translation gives CSVVPPAETYYNEQFF.

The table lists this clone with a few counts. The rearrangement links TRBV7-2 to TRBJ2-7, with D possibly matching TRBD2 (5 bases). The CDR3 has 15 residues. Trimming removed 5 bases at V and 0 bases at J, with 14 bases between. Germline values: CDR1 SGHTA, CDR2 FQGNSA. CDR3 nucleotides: TGTGCCAGCAGCCCAACTAGTTATATCTCCTACGAGCAGTACTTC. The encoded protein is CASSPTSYISYEQYF.

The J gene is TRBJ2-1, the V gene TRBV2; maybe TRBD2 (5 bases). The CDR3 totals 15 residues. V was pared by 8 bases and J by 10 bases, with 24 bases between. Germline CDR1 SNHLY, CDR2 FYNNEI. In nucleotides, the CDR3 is TGTGCCAGCCATCGGAGGTTTCTGACCGCACCCGAGCAGTTCTTC. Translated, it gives CASHRRFLTAPEQFF.

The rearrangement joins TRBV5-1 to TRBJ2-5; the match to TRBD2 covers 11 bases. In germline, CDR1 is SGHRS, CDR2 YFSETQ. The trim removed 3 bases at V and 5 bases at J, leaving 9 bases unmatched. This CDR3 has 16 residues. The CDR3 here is CASSSVAGGAGETQYF. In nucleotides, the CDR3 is TGCGCCAGCAGCTCCGTAGCGGGAGGGGCCGGGGAGACCCAGTACTTC.

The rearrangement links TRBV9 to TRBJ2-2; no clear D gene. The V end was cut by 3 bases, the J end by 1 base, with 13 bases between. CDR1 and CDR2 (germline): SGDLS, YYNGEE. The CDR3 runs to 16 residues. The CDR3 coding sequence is TGTGCCAGCAGCGCCGGAACTACCCGGAACACCGGGGAGCTGTTTTTT. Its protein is CASSAGTTRNTGELFF.

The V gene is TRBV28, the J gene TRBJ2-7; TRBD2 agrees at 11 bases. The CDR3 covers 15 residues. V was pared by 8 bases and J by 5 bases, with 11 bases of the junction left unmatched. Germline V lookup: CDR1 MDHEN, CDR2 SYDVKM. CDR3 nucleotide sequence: TGTGCCAGCGCACCCTTGGTACTAGCGGGAGACGAGCAGTACTTC. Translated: CASAPLVLAGDEQYF.

CDR3: CASSQVAGGRNTEAFF. As DNA, the CDR3 is TGCGCCAGCAGCCAAGTCGCAGGGGGCAGGAACACTGAAGCTTTCTTT. This chain connects TRBV4-1 to TRBJ1-1; 8 bases are shared with TRBD1. The junction had 5 bases not matched to a gene; V was cut back by 1 base and J by 1 base. The germline gives CDR1 MGHRA, CDR2 YSYEKL. The CDR3 is 16 amino acids.

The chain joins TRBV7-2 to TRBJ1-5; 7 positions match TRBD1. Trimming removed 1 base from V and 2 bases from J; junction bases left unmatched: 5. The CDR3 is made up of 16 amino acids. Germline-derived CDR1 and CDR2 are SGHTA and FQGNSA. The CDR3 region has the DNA TGTGCCAGCAGCTTAGGAGGGGACAGACGCAATCAGCCCCAGCATTTT. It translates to CASSLGGDRRNQPQHF.

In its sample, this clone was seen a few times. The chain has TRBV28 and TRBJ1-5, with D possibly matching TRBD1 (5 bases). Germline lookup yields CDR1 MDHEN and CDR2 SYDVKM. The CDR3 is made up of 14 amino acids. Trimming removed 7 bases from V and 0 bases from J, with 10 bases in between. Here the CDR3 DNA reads TGTGCCAGCATAGGAGACAGTAGCAATCAGCCCCAGCATTTT. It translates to CASIGDSSNQPQHF.

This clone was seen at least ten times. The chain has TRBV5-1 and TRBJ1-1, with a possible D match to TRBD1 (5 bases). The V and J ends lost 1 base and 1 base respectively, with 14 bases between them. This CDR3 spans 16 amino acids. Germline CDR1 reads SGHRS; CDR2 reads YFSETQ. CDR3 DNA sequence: TGCGCCAGCAGCTTGACTCGCCGCAGGGAGAACACTGAAGCTTTCTTT. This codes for CASSLTRRRENTEAFF.

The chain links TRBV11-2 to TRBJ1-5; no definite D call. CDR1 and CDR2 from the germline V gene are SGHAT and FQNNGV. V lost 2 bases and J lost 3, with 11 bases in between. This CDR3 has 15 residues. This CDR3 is CASSLTGVYNQPQHF. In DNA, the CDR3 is TGTGCCAGCAGCTTAACCGGGGTATACAATCAGCCCCAGCATTTT.

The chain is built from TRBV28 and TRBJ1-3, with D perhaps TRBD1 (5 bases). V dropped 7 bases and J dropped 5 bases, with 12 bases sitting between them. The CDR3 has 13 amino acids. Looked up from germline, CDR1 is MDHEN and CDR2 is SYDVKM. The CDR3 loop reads CASMQGVRNTIYF. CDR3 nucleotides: TGTGCCAGCATGCAGGGAGTTAGAAACACCATATATTTT.

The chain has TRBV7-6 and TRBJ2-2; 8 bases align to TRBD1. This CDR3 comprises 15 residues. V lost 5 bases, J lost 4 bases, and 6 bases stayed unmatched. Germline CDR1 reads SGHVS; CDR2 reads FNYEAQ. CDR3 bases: TGTGCCAGCAGCAACGGACAGGGAGCCACCGGGGAGCTGTTTTTT. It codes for CASSNGQGATGELFF. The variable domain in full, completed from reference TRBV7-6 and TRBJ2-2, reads GAGVSQSPRYKVTKRGQDVALRCDPISGHVSLYWYRQALGQGPEFLTYFNYEAQQDKSGLPNDRFSAERPEGSISTLTIQRTEQRDSAMYRCASSNGQGATGELFFGEGSRLTVL.

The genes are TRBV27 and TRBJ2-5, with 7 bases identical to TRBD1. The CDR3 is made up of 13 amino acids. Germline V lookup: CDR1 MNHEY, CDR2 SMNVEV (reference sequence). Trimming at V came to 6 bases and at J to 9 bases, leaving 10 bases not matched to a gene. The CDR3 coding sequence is TGTGCCAGCAGACGAGACAGGGTAGGAGCCCAGTACTTC. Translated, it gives CASRRDRVGAQYF.

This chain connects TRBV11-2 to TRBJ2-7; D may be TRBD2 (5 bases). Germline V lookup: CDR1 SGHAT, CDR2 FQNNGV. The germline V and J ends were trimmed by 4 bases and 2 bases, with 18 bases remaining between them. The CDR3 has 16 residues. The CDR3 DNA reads TGTGCCAGCAGCTCAACCTCGCGGGTCAACCCCTACGAGCAGTACTTC. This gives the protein CASSSTSRVNPYEQYF.

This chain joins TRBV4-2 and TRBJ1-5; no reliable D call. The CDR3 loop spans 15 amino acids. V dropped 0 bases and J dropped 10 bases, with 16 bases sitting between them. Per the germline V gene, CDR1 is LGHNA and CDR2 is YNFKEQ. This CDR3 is CASSQELGVFQPQHF. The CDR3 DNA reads TGTGCCAGCAGCCAAGAGCTGGGTGTTTTCCAACCCCAGCATTTT.

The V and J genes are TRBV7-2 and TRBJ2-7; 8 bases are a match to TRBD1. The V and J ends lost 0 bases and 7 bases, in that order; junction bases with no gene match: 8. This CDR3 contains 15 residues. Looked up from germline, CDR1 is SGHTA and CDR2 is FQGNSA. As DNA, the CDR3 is TGTGCCAGCAGCTTAGCGGTCCAGGGGGCTGGTGAGCAGTACTTC. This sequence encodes CASSLAVQGAGEQYF.

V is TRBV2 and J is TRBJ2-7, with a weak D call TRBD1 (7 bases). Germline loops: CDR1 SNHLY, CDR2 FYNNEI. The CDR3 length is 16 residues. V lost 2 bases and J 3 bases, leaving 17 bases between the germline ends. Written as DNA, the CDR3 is TGTGCCAGCAGTGAATATTTCGCAGGGGGGTACTACGAGCAGTACTTC. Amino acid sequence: CASSEYFAGGYYEQYF.

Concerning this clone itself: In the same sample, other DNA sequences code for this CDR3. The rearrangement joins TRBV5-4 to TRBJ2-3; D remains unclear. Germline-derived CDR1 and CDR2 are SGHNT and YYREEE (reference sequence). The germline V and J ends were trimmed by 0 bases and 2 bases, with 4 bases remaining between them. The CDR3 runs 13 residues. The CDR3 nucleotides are TGTGCCAGCAGCTTGGCGGTCACAGATACGCAGTATTTT. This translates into CASSLAVTDTQYF.

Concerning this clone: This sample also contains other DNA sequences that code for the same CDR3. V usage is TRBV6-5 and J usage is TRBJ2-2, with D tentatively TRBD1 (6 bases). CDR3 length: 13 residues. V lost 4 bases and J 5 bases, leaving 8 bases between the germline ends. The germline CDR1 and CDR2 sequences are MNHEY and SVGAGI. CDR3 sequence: CASSFTGTGELFF. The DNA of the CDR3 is TGTGCCAGCAGTTTCACAGGGACCGGGGAGCTGTTTTTT.

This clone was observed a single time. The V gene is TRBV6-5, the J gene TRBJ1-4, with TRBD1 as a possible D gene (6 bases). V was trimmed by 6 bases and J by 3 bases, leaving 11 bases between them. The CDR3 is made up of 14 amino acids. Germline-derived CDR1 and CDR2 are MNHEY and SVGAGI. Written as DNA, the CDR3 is TGTGCCAGCAGCTGGGGGCGGGCTAATGAAAAACTGTTTTTT. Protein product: CASSWGRANEKLFF.

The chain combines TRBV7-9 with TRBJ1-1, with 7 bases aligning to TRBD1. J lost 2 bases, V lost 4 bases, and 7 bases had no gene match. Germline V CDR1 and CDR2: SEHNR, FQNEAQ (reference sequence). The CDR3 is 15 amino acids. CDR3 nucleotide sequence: TGTGCCAGCAGCTCCATAAACAGGGGAAACACTGAAGCTTTCTTT. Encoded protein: CASSSINRGNTEAFF.

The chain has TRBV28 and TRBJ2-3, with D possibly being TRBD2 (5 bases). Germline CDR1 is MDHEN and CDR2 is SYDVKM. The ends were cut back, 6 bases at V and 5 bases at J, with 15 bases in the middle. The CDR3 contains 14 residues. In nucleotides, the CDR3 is TGTGCCAGCAGCAGACTAAGTATAAGAGATACGCAGTATTTT. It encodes CASSRLSIRDTQYF.

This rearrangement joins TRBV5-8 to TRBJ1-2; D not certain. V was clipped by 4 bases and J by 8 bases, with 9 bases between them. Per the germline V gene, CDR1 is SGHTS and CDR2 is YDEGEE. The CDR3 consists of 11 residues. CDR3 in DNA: TGTGCCAGCAGCGGGGTAGGAGGCTACACCTTC. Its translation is CASSGVGGYTF.

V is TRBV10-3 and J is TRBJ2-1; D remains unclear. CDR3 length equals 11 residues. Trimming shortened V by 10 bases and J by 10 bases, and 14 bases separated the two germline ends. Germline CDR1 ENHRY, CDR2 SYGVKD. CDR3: CASSMICEQFF. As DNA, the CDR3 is TGTGCCAGCTCTATGATCTGCGAGCAGTTCTTC.

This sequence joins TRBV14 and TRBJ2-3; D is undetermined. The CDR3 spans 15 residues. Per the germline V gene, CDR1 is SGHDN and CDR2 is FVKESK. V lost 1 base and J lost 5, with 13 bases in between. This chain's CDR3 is CASSQVGGSGDTQYF. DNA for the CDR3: TGTGCCAGCAGCCAAGTAGGTGGTTCGGGAGATACGCAGTATTTT.